Sequencing of this TCR beta chain was carried out in a study of T cell responses to AZD1222 COVID-19 vaccine. This clone was recorded only once. CDR3 length: 15 residues. Per the germline V gene, CDR1 is MNHEY and CDR2 is SVGAGI. V lost 4 bases to trimming and J lost 3 bases; unmatched junction nucleotides: 6. Data came from immunoSEQ multiplex PCR; TCRdb stores just in-frame clones and leaves some out. The sample lists about 81,000 clones; under 95% were seen once. The TCR comes from an adult in good health. Specimen: peripheral blood, collected on day 0 of AZD1222 vaccination. The V gene is TRBV6-5, the J gene TRBJ1-1; TRBD1 matches at 9 bases. CDR3 sequence: CASSSGTGLDTEAFF. As DNA, the CDR3 is TGTGCCAGCAGTTCCGGGACAGGGTTGGACACTGAAGCTTTCTTT.